Presented here are 8 T cell receptor beta chains from one specimen sequenced in a study of T cell responses to AZD1222 COVID-19 vaccine. The table came from immunoSEQ multiplex PCR; TCRdb's copy has only in-frame clones and leaves some out. Of roughly 100,000 clones in the sample, roughly nine tenths were seen once. This material consisted of peripheral blood, taken on day 0 of AZD1222 vaccination. These receptors all stem from an adult in good health.

In its sample, this clone was seen once. The DNA of the CDR3 is TGTGCCAGCAGCTCCGGGTGGGCAGATACGCAGTATTTT. Translating gives CASSSGWADTQYF. The chain couples TRBV11-2 to TRBJ2-3; D not resolved. V was pared by 4 bases and J by 4 bases, with 9 bases between. Germline V gene data show CDR1 as SGHAT and CDR2 as FQNNGV. This CDR3 has 13 residues.

V and J are TRBV15 and TRBJ1-3, with unresolved D. The length of the CDR3 is 15 residues. CDR1 is LNHNV, CDR2 YYDKDF, per germline (reference sequence). Trimming removed 0 bases at V and 0 bases at J, with 6 bases between. CDR3 bases: TGTGCCACCAGCAGAGACAGGTTCTCTGGAAACACCATATATTTT. It yields the protein CATSRDRFSGNTIYF.

The rearrangement links TRBV14 to TRBJ2-1, with TRBD1 as a possible D gene (5 bases). The CDR3 is 11 amino acids. The V gene's germline CDR1 is SGHDN and CDR2 FVKESK. Deletions cut 8 bases from V and 10 bases from J, with 12 bases between. The CDR3 bases are TGTGCCAGCGGTCTCTACAGGGAGCAGTTCTTC. Translation: CASGLYREQFF.

The chain combines TRBV29-1 with TRBJ2-1, with D uncertain. The ends were cut back, 4 bases at V and 2 bases at J, with 18 bases in the middle. CDR1 and CDR2 from the germline V gene are SQVTM and ANQGSEA. The CDR3 is 16 residues long. Here the CDR3 DNA reads TGCAGCGTTGGTGGATCCTCTGGAAGAACCTACAATGAGCAGTTCTTC. Protein: CSVGGSSGRTYNEQFF.

The chain links TRBV10-2 to TRBJ1-1; D is possibly TRBD1 (6 bases). This CDR3 has 13 amino acids. From germline, CDR1 is WSHSY and CDR2 SAAADI. The germline V and J ends were trimmed by 2 bases and 5 bases, with 9 bases remaining between them. The CDR3 loop reads CASSEKGGTEAFF. CDR3 nucleotide sequence: TGCGCCAGCAGTGAGAAAGGGGGGACTGAAGCTTTCTTT.

The J gene is TRBJ1-1, the V gene TRBV5-1; 9 positions agree with TRBD1. V lost 4 bases to trimming and J lost 4 bases; unmatched junction nucleotides: 8. CDR3 size: 15 residues. Germline assignment: CDR1 SGHRS and CDR2 YFSETQ. CDR3 amino acids: CASSLGQGKGTEAFF. CDR3 in DNA: TGCGCCAGCAGCCTCGGACAGGGGAAGGGCACTGAAGCTTTCTTT.

The rearrangement joins TRBV6-5 to TRBJ2-2, with 12 bases matching TRBD2. After removal of 6 bases from V and 4 bases from J, the junction contained 3 bases not matched to a gene. Germline lookup yields CDR1 MNHEY and CDR2 SVGAGI. The CDR3 is 15 residues long. Written as DNA, the CDR3 is TGTGCCAGCAGAGTGGGACTAGCGGGCACCGGGGAGCTGTTTTTT. It is translated as CASRVGLAGTGELFF.

This chain links TRBV6-5 with TRBJ2-3, with D possibly TRBD2 on 6 matching bases. The CDR3 consists of 15 residues. CDR1 and CDR2 from the germline V gene are MNHEY and SVGAGI. V gave up 0 bases and J gave up 0 bases, with 7 bases separating them. CDR3 sequence reads: CASSYSGTSTDTQYF. The CDR3 DNA reads as TGTGCCAGCAGTTACTCCGGGACTAGCACAGATACGCAGTATTTT.